This passage covers 22 T cell receptor beta chains from one sample sequenced in a study of shared clonotypes between healthy human individuals. TCRdb's table, derived via immunoSEQ multiplex PCR, lists solely in-frame clones and lacks some. The profile shows roughly 1,100,000 clones, approximately 72% of them singletons. Sequencing was done on a sample of memory CD4+ T cells sorted from blood. Subset reported: CD45RA-negative fraction. These receptors originate from a man between 18 and 29 years old in good health.

The CDR3 DNA reads TGTGCCAGCAGCGTAACGGACGGCCAAAATGAAAAACTGTTTTTT. Translating it yields CASSVTDGQNEKLFF. The chain uses TRBV9 and TRBJ1-4, with unresolved D. V was trimmed by 1 base and J by 5 bases, leaving 12 bases between them. Germline CDR1 is SGDLS and CDR2 is YYNGEE. The CDR3 spans 15 residues.

The chain employs TRBV11-2 and TRBJ2-1; D remains ambiguous. CDR1 SGHAT and CDR2 FQNNGV come from the germline V gene. V shed 5 bases and J shed 7 bases, with 21 bases lying between them. The CDR3 totals 16 residues. CDR3 sequence reads: CASSHLRVLEVNEQFF. The CDR3 nucleotides read TGTGCCAGCAGCCACCTCCGGGTCCTGGAAGTTAATGAGCAGTTCTTC.

This chain's CDR3 is CASSLLTRSLAGFQETQYF. As DNA, the CDR3 is TGTGCCAGCAGCTTATTAACGCGGTCCCTAGCGGGGTTCCAAGAGACCCAGTACTTC. This chain links TRBV7-9 with TRBJ2-5; the match to TRBD2 covers 9 bases. CDR3 length: 19 amino acids. The J segment lost 1 base and the V segment lost 2 bases, leaving 14 bases of the junction unmatched. Germline CDR1 reads SEHNR; CDR2 reads FQNEAQ (reference sequence).

V and J are TRBV27 and TRBJ2-3; TRBD2 aligns across 7 bases. V lost 7 bases and J lost 1; bases outside the gene matches: 8. The CDR3 extends over 15 amino acids. Germline CDR1 reads MNHEY; CDR2 reads SMNVEV (reference sequence). CDR3 loop: CASTDPGRGTDTQYF. As DNA, the CDR3 is TGTGCCAGCACCGATCCGGGGAGGGGCACAGATACGCAGTATTTT.

This clone was recorded a few times. The chain uses TRBV5-8 and TRBJ1-6; perhaps TRBD1 as D (5 bases). The germline V gene encodes CDR1 SGHTS and CDR2 YDEGEE. The CDR3 is 15 amino acids. Trimming pared 2 bases from V and 7 bases from J, leaving 13 bases between. CDR3 amino acids: CASSFAQGGNSPLHF. The CDR3 region has the DNA TGTGCCAGCAGCTTCGCCCAGGGTGGGAATTCACCCCTCCACTTT.

The chain recombines TRBV6-5 with TRBJ2-5; 9 positions agree with TRBD1. Germline V gives CDR1 MNHEY, CDR2 SVGAGI. This CDR3 comprises 14 residues. After removal of 5 bases from V and 6 bases from J, the junction contained 7 bases not matched to a gene. The CDR3 coding sequence is TGTGCCAGCAGTACGGAGACAGGGGGGAAGACCCAGTACTTC. It codes for CASSTETGGKTQYF.

V is TRBV7-2 and J is TRBJ2-1, with a tentative D call TRBD2 (6 bases). V was cut by 1 base and J by 1 base, with 11 bases left in between. Germline lookup yields CDR1 SGHTA and CDR2 FQGNSA. This CDR3 contains 16 residues. For the CDR3, the DNA is TGTGCCAGCAGCTTAGGGGGAGGTGGTTCCTACAATGAGCAGTTCTTC. It translates to CASSLGGGGSYNEQFF.

This clone has a single count. J is TRBJ1-2 and V is TRBV4-1; unclear D gene. The V gene lost 0 bases and the J gene lost 4 bases, with 15 bases spanning the gap. The CDR3 is 16 residues long. Germline V gene data show CDR1 as MGHRA and CDR2 as YSYEKL. The CDR3 DNA reads TGCGCCAGCAGCCAAGAGACTACGGTTCCCGCCTATGGCTACACCTTC. Its protein is CASSQETTVPAYGYTF.

The chain has TRBV18 and TRBJ1-1, with TRBD1 as a possible D gene (5 bases). In germline, CDR1 is KGHSH, CDR2 LQKENI. The V end was cut by 1 base, the J end by 1 base, with 7 bases between. The CDR3 contains 14 residues. The CDR3 nucleotides read TGTGCCAGCTCACCACAGGGGAGGAACACTGAAGCTTTCTTT. Translated: CASSPQGRNTEAFF.

In the case of this clone: The same CDR3 arises from other DNA sequences in this sample as well. The CDR3 here is CASSLTGGSYEQYF. The CDR3 DNA reads TGTGCCAGCAGCTTAACAGGGGGCTCGTACGAGCAGTACTTC. The chain combines TRBV7-9 with TRBJ2-7; 9 nucleotides match TRBD1. The V and J ends lost 2 bases and 4 bases, in that order; junction bases with no gene match: 3. This CDR3 region has 14 residues. Germline V gives CDR1 SEHNR, CDR2 FQNEAQ (reference sequence).

Details on this clone: Distinct nucleotide sequences in the sample also encode this CDR3. The chain carries TRBV6-1 and TRBJ1-2; D not resolved. The germline V and J ends were trimmed by 1 base and 2 bases, with 8 bases remaining between them. Germline V CDR1 and CDR2: MNHNS, SASEGT. This CDR3 has 14 residues. This CDR3 is CASSEGLGNYGYTF. The CDR3, as DNA: TGTGCCAGCAGTGAAGGCCTTGGGAACTATGGCTACACCTTC.

This clone was picked up one time. The J gene is TRBJ1-5, the V gene TRBV12-5, with a tentative D call TRBD1 (5 bases). Between the trimmed V and J ends, which lost 5 bases and 7 bases, there was a span of 15 bases. CDR1 and CDR2 (germline): LGHNT, FRNRAP. This CDR3 spans 14 amino acids. This CDR3 is CASGPDRGHQPQHF. In nucleotides, the CDR3 is TGTGCTAGTGGTCCCGACAGAGGACACCAGCCCCAGCATTTT.

This chain links TRBV4-3 with TRBJ1-6; D ambiguous. Germline CDR1 LGHNA, CDR2 YSLEER. Trimming shortened V by 0 bases and J by 10 bases, and 16 bases separated the two germline ends. The CDR3 sequence is 16 residues long. DNA of the CDR3: TGCGCCAGCAGCCAAGATTTGCGACGGGTAGGGTCACCCCTCCACTTT. This translates into CASSQDLRRVGSPLHF.

The V and J genes are TRBV18 and TRBJ1-5; 10 nucleotides agree with TRBD1. This CDR3 has 15 amino acids. J lost 6 bases, V lost 3 bases, and 5 bases had no gene match. CDR1 is KGHSH and CDR2 is LQKENI in the germline V gene. This CDR3 is CASSPGTGVGQPQHF. CDR3 bases: TGTGCCAGCTCACCCGGGACAGGGGTCGGTCAGCCCCAGCATTTT.

This rearrangement joins TRBV20-1 to TRBJ1-2; TRBD1 aligns across 7 bases. V shed 6 bases, J shed 4 bases, and the junction held 2 bases outside the gene matches. CDR3 length: 11 residues. Germline V gives CDR1 DFQATT, CDR2 SNEGSKA (reference sequence). CDR3 residues: CSAGTVYGYTF. CDR3 DNA sequence: TGCAGTGCCGGGACAGTCTATGGCTACACCTTC.

Only one count was recorded for this clone. This chain uses TRBV19 with TRBJ1-4; TRBD1 agrees at 7 bases. The CDR3 spans 12 residues. The J segment lost 15 bases and the V segment lost 4 bases, leaving 8 bases of the junction unmatched. Germline loops: CDR1 LNHDA, CDR2 SQIVND (reference sequence). CDR3 sequence reads: CASSNETGFLFF. The CDR3 DNA reads TGTGCCAGTAGTAACGAGACAGGGTTTTTGTTTTTT.

The sample holds one count of this clone. The chain couples TRBV9 to TRBJ2-5; 8 bases map to TRBD1. Trimming took 3 bases from V and 2 from J; bases not matched to a gene: 9. CDR1 is SGDLS, CDR2 YYNGEE, per germline. The CDR3 extends over 16 amino acids. In DNA form, the CDR3 reads TGTGCCAGCAGCGAAGGGACAGGCAACCTTCAAGAGACCCAGTACTTC. It codes for CASSEGTGNLQETQYF. The whole variable domain, filled in from reference TRBV9 and TRBJ2-5, reads DSGVTQTPKHLITATGQRVTLRCSPRSGDLSVYWYQQSLDQGLQFLIQYYNGEERAKGNILERFSAQQFPDLHSELNLSSLELGDSALYFCASSEGTGNLQETQYFGPGTRLLVL.

The chain recombines TRBV7-2 with TRBJ2-1; D is perhaps TRBD2 (6 bases). Germline-derived CDR1 and CDR2 are SGHTA and FQGNSA. The CDR3 consists of 14 residues. Trimming took 7 bases from V and 2 from J, leaving 12 bases between them. The CDR3 DNA is TGTGCCAGCACCTCCCGGGGGACCTACAATGAGCAGTTCTTC. This gives the protein CASTSRGTYNEQFF.

V is TRBV30 and J is TRBJ1-3; TRBD1 agrees at 11 bases. Trimming took 5 bases from V and 5 from J; bases not matched to a gene: 8. The germline CDR1 and CDR2 sequences are GTSNPN and SVGIG (reference sequence). This CDR3 has 15 amino acids. Written as DNA, the CDR3 is TGTGCCTGGGAGAGCGGGACAGGGGGAAGAAACACCATATATTTT. This sequence encodes CAWESGTGGRNTIYF.

The chain employs TRBV2 and TRBJ2-1; 12 bases agree with TRBD1. The ends lost 10 bases at V and 7 bases at J; junction bases unmatched: 11. Germline V lookup: CDR1 SNHLY, CDR2 FYNNEI. This CDR3 comprises 15 residues. The CDR3 reads CATRKGQGAQNEQFF. The CDR3 coding sequence is TGTGCCACCAGAAAGGGACAGGGGGCGCAAAATGAGCAGTTCTTC.

A few counts support this clone. This sequence joins TRBV10-3 and TRBJ1-1; D is perhaps TRBD1 (5 bases). Germline V gene sequence: CDR1 ENHRY, CDR2 SYGVKD. The CDR3 extends over 14 amino acids. With 5 bases removed from V and 2 bases from J, the gap between germline ends came to 12 bases. CDR3 region: CAISTQGLNTEAFF. The CDR3 bases are TGTGCCATCAGTACGCAGGGACTTAACACTGAAGCTTTCTTT.

This clone has only a few counts. The chain carries TRBV6-5 and TRBJ2-2, with 11 positions matching TRBD1. In germline, CDR1 is MNHEY, CDR2 SVGAGI. This CDR3 contains 15 residues. V was pared by 6 bases and J by 6 bases, with 6 bases of the junction left unmatched. The CDR3 DNA reads TGTGCCAGCAGACCGGGACAGGGGGTCCCCGGGGAGCTGTTTTTT. Amino acid sequence: CASRPGQGVPGELFF.